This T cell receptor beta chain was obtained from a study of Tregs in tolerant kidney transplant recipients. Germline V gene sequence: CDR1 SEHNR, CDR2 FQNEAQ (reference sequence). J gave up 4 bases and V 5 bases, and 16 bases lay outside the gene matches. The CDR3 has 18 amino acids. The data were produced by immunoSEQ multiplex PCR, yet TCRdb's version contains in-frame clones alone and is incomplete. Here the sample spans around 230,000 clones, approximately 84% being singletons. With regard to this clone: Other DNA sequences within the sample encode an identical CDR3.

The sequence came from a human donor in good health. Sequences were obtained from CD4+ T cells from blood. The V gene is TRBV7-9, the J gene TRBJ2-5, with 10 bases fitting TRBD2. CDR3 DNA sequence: TGTGCCAGCAGCCGCGGTACTAGCGGGGACTTTATCACAGAGACCCAGTACTTC. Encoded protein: CASSRGTSGDFITETQYF.